The T cell receptor (beta chain) under discussion was sequenced for a study of blood T cells in healthy people across ages. Study results and limitations: It was the long-lived donors that had more naive CD4+ cells and higher diversity than aged donors.

Each donor had 7.5 to 10 milliliters of peripheral blood drawn. A note on this clonotype: Its antigen is unknown. The junction and the germline gene differ at one end; a read error may be behind it.

The CDR3 consists of 13 residues. The V gene's germline CDR1 is SGHRS and CDR2 YFSETQ. The use of a sample-barcoded 5' primer and a J-beta primer mix characterized a second PCR of about 7 to 12 cycles. TCRdb reprocessed the 5' RACE reads with MiXCR, giving one entry per CDR3 protein. Here the sample spans approximately 360,000 distinct CDR3 sequences, more than 45% being singletons. The sequence came from a man in his sixties in good health. Source material: blood. This chain uses TRBV5-1 with TRBJ1-5, with a tentative D call TRBD1 (5 bases). The CDR3: CASQQVINRPQHF. In DNA, the CDR3 is TGCGCCAGCCAACAGGTTATCAATCGGCCCCAGCATTTT.